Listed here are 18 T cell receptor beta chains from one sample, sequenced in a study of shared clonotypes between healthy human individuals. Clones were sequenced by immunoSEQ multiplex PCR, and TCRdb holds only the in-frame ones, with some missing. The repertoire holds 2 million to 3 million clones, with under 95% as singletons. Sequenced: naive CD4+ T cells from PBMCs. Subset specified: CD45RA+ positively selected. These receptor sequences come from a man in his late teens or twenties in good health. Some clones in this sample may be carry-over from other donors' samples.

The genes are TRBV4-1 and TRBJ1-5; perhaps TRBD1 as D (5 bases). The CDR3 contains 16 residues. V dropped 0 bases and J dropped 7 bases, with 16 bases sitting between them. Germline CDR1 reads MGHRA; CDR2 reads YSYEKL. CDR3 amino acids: CASSQEGFRAGQPQHF. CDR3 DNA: TGCGCCAGCAGCCAAGAAGGTTTCAGGGCTGGGCAGCCCCAGCATTTT.

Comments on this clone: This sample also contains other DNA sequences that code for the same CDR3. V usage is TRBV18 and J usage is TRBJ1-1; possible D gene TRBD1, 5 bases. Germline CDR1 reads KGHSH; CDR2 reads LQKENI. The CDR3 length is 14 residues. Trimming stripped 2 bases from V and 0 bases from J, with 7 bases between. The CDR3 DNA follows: TGTGCCAGCTCACCATCGGGGCTGAACACTGAAGCTTTCTTT. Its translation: CASSPSGLNTEAFF.

The CDR3 loop reads CASSPQPPLSRGTMGHYGYTF. The CDR3 coding sequence is TGTGCCAGCAGCCCCCAACCCCCTTTGTCCAGGGGAACGATGGGGCACTATGGCTACACCTTC. The chain carries TRBV9 and TRBJ1-2; TRBD1 is a possible D gene (6 bases). Trimming removed 4 bases from V and 3 bases from J, with 34 bases in between. The CDR3 runs to 21 residues. CDR1 SGDLS and CDR2 YYNGEE come from the germline V gene.

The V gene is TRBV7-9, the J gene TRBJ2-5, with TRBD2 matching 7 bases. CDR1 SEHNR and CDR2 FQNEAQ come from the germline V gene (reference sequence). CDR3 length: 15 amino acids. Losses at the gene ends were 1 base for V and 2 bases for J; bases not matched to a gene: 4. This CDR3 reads CASSLGGGPQETQYF. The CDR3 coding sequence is TGTGCCAGCAGCTTAGGGGGAGGGCCACAAGAGACCCAGTACTTC.

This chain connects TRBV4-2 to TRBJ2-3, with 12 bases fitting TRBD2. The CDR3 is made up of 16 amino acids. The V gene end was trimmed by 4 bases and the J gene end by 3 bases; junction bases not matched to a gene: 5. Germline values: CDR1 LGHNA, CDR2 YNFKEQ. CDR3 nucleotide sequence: TGTGCCAGCAGCCGGACCCTAGCGGGAGGGACAGATACGCAGTATTTT. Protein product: CASSRTLAGGTDTQYF.

The CDR3 nucleotides read TGTGCCAGCAGCCAAGCTACGGTCTATGGCTACACCTTC. This gives the protein CASSQATVYGYTF. V gene TRBV14 combines with J gene TRBJ1-2; D is uncertain. Trimming took 1 base from V and 4 from J, leaving 7 bases between them. CDR1 and CDR2 from the germline V gene are SGHDN and FVKESK. The CDR3 has 13 residues.

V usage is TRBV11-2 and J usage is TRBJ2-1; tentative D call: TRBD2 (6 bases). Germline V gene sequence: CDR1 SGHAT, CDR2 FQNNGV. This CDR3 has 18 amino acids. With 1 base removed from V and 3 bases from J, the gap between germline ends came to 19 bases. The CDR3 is CASSLVTSPNGDYNEQFF. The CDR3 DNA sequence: TGTGCCAGCAGCTTAGTCACTAGCCCCAACGGAGACTACAATGAGCAGTTCTTC. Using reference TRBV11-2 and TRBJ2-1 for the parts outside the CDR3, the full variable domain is EAGVAQSPRYKIIEKRQSVAFWCNPISGHATLYWYQQILGQGPKLLIQFQNNGVVDDSQLPKDRFSAERLKGVDSTLKIQPAKLEDSAVYLCASSLVTSPNGDYNEQFFGPGTRLTVL.

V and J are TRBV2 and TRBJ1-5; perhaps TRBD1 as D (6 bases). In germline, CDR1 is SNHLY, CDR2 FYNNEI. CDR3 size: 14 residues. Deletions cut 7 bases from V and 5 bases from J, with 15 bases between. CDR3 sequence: CASTSGHGDQPQHF. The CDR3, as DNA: TGTGCCAGCACCTCGGGACACGGAGATCAGCCCCAGCATTTT.

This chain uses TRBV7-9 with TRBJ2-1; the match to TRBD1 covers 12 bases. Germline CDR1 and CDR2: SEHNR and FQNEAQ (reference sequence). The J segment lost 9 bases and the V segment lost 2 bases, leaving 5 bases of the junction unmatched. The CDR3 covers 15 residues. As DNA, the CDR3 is TGTGCCAGCAGCTTAACGGGACAGGGGGCTAGTGAGCAGTTCTTC. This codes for CASSLTGQGASEQFF.

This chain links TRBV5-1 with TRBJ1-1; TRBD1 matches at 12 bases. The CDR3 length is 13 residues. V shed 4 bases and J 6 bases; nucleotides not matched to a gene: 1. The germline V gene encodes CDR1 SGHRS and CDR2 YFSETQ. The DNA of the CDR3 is TGCGCCAGCAGCGGGGACAGGGGGCCTGAAGCTTTCTTT. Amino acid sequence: CASSGDRGPEAFF.

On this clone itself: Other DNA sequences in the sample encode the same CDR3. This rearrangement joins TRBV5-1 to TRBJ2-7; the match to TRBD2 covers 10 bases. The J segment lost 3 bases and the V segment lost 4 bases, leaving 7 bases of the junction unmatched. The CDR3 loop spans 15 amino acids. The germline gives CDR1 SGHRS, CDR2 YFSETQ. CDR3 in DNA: TGCGCCAGCAGCCTCGGACTAGCGGATGTCTACGAGCAGTACTTC. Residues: CASSLGLADVYEQYF.

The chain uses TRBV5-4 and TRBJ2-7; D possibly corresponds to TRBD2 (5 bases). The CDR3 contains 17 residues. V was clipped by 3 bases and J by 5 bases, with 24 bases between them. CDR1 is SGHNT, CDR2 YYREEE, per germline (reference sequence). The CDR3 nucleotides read TGTGCCAGCAGCTCGGTAACGGACCAGCGAGGGTCCCACGAGCAGTACTTC. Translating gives CASSSVTDQRGSHEQYF. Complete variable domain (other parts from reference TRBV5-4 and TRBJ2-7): ETGVTQSPTHLIKTRGQQVTLRCSSQSGHNTVSWYQQALGQGPQFIFQYYREEENGRGNFPPRFSGLQFPNYSSELNVNALELDDSALYLCASSSVTDQRGSHEQYFGPGTRLTVT.

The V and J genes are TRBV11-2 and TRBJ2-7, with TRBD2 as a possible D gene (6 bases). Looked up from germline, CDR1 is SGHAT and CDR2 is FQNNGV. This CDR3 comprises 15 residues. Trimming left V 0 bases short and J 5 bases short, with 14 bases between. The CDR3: CASSLDLGGHNEQYF. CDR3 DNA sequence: TGTGCCAGCAGCTTAGATCTTGGAGGGCATAACGAGCAGTACTTC.

The CDR3 DNA reads as TGTGCCAGCTCACCACTAGGGGACCCCACAGATACGCAGTATTTT. Translated, it gives CASSPLGDPTDTQYF. This chain connects TRBV18 to TRBJ2-3; D may be TRBD1 or TRBD2 (5 bases each). Looked up from germline, CDR1 is KGHSH and CDR2 is LQKENI. The ends were cut back, 1 base at V and 2 bases at J, with 10 bases in the middle. This CDR3 region has 15 residues. Variable domain in full (rest from reference TRBV18 and TRBJ2-3): NAGVMQNPRHLVRRRGQEARLRCSPMKGHSHVYWYRQLPEEGLKFMVYLQKENIIDESGMPKERFSAEFPKEGPSILRIQQVVRGDSAAYFCASSPLGDPTDTQYFGPGTRLTVL.

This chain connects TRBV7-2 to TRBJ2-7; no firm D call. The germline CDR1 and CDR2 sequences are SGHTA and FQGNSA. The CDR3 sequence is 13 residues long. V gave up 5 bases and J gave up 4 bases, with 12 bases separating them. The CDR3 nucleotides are TGTGCCAGCAGCAGAGCAGAATTTTACGAGCAGTACTTC. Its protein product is CASSRAEFYEQYF.

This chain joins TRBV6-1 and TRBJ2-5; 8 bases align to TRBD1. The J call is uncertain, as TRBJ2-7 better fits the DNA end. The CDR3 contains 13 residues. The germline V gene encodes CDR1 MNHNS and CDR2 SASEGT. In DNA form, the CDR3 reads TGTGCCAGTCGAACAGGGGGCTCCTACGAGCAGTACTTC. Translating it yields CASRTGGSYEQYF.

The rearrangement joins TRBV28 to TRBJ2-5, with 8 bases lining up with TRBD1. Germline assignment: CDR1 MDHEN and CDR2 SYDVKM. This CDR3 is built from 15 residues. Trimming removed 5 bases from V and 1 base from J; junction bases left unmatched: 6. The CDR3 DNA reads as TGTGCCAGCAGTCCAACCACAGGGGGCCAAGAGACCCAGTACTTC. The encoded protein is CASSPTTGGQETQYF.

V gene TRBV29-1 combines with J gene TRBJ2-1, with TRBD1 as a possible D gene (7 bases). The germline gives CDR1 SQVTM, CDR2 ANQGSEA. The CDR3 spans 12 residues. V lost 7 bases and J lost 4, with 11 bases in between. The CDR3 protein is CSGGDSYNEQFF. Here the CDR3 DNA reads TGCAGCGGGGGGGACAGTTACAATGAGCAGTTCTTC.